Listed below are T cell receptor beta chains from one sample, sequenced in a study of T cell responses to AZD1222 COVID-19 vaccine. TCRdb's table, derived via immunoSEQ multiplex PCR, lists solely in-frame clones and lacks some. The sample gives about 66,000 clones, about 88% of which show up once; approximately 15% is in the top ten. Sequenced material: peripheral blood, taken on day 0 of AZD1222 vaccination. These TCRs come from an adult in good health. Each CDR3 is given with its conserved first and last residue. The D gene is left open where the match is weak. Rows give clone size only sometimes, using once, few, many, or a class for an expanded clone.

d_call j_call clone_size v_call cdr3_nt cdr3_aa
NA TRBJ1-6 few TRBV18 TGTGCCAGCTCTCGGGCCATAACCAATTCACCCCTCCACTTT CASSRAITNSPLHF
NA TRBJ1-6 once TRBV4-3 TGCGCCAGCAGCCAAGAAGGCAAGGGCCGTAATTCACCCCTCCACTTT CASSQEGKGRNSPLHF
NA TRBJ2-5 once TRBV30 TGTGCCTGGAGACGAAGTAGCGGTATGGAGACCCAGTACTTC CAWRRSSGMETQYF
TRBD1 TRBJ1-1 NA TRBV4-2 TGTGCCAGCAGCGGACAGGGGGACCCGAACACTGAAGCTTTCTTT CASSGQGDPNTEAFF
NA TRBJ1-2 NA TRBV5-5 TGTGCCAGCAGCCGTAGGACAGCCGATGGCTACACCTTC CASSRRTADGYTF
NA TRBJ2-1 medium-sized TRBV11-2 TGTGCCAGGCACAATGAGCAGTTCTTC CARHNEQFF
TRBD1 TRBJ1-2 NA TRBV27 TGTGCCAGCAGTTTATCGAGTGACAGGGGCTATGGCTACACCTTC CASSLSSDRGYGYTF
NA TRBJ2-7 NA TRBV6-5 TGTGCCAGCACCGCCCCCCGAGGAACCTACGAGCAGTACTTC CASTAPRGTYEQYF
NA TRBJ1-6 NA TRBV6-1 TGTGCCAGCAGTGAACTCCGGGAAACTTCCAGTAGCTCCTATAATTCACCCCTCCACTTT CASSELRETSSSSYNSPLHF
NA TRBJ1-3 few TRBV19 TGTGCCAGTAGATTCTTTGGAGGGGAGGCTGGAAACACCATATATTTT CASRFFGGEAGNTIYF
NA TRBJ2-1 NA TRBV27 TGTGCCAGCACGAACAGCCCGGCTATAAATGGTGAGCAGTTCTTC CASTNSPAINGEQFF
TRBD1 TRBJ1-2 NA TRBV4-2 TGTGCCAGCAGCCGGGGGCAGGGGGCCGGTGGCTACACCTTC CASSRGQGAGGYTF
TRBD1 TRBJ2-1 NA TRBV18 TGTGCCAGCTCACCCCCGGACAGGTTCTACAATGAGCAGTTCTTC CASSPPDRFYNEQFF
TRBD1 TRBJ1-6 NA TRBV10-2 TGCGCCAGCAGTGAGAGCGGGACAGGAAGTAGCTATAATTCACCCCTCCACTTT CASSESGTGSSYNSPLHF
TRBD1 TRBJ2-7 NA TRBV25-1 TGTGCCAGCAGTGAACCCGGGACAGGGAGAGCCTACGAGCAGTACTTC CASSEPGTGRAYEQYF
TRBD1 TRBJ1-5 NA TRBV30 TGTGCCTGGGGGGGGACAGGGAGCGTAAGCAATCAGCCCCAGCATTTT CAWGGTGSVSNQPQHF
TRBD2 TRBJ2-3 NA TRBV7-9 TGTGCCAGCAGCTTCCGGGGGGAAGGCACAGATACGCAGTATTTT CASSFRGEGTDTQYF
NA TRBJ1-6 NA TRBV19 TGTGCCAGTAGTATAACAGGAATACTGGGTATCAGGTCACCCCTCCACTTT CASSITGILGIRSPLHF
NA TRBJ1-2 NA TRBV29-1 TGCAGCGTTGACAAGGGATCTGGGTATGGCTACACCTTC CSVDKGSGYGYTF
TRBD1 TRBJ2-1 NA TRBV29-1 TGCAGCGTTGAAGATCGAGGGACAGGGGGCGTCTACAATGAGCAGTTCTTC CSVEDRGTGGVYNEQFF
NA TRBJ2-7 NA TRBV30 TGTGCCTGGAGCAGGGGAGGGCCAGGGGAGCAGTACTTC CAWSRGGPGEQYF
NA TRBJ1-5 NA TRBV12-3/TRBV12-4 TGTGCCAGCAGTTTCGGAGGGGGTCAGCCCCAGCATTTT CASSFGGGQPQHF
NA TRBJ1-4 NA TRBV7-2 TGTGCCAGCAGCTTTGGACGGTCTGCAACTAATGAAAAACTGTTTTTT CASSFGRSATNEKLFF
NA TRBJ1-1 NA TRBV5-4 TGTGCCAGCAGCTCATGGGTACGGCGGAACACTGAAGCTTTCTTT CASSSWVRRNTEAFF
NA TRBJ2-5 NA TRBV7-8 TGTGCCAGCAGCCTAGTGATGGAGACCCAGTACTTC CASSLVMETQYF
NA TRBJ2-7 NA TRBV12-3/TRBV12-4 TGTGCCAGCAGTCCGTCGGGACAAAAAGAGCAGTACTTC CASSPSGQKEQYF
TRBD2 TRBJ2-3 NA TRBV5-1 TGCGCCAGCAGCTCCAAAACTCTAGCGGGAGTGAGGACAGATACGCAGTATTTT CASSSKTLAGVRTDTQYF
TRBD1 TRBJ2-5 NA TRBV23-1 TGCGCCAGCAGTCCTACGACAGGGCTGGAGACCCAGTACTTC CASSPTTGLETQYF
NA TRBJ1-1 once TRBV7-9 TGTGCCAGCAGCTTAGGAACTACTGAAGCTTTCTTT CASSLGTTEAFF
NA TRBJ2-5 NA TRBV5-8 TGTGCCAGCAGCTACCAACTGGATAGGGAGTACTTC CASSYQLDREYF
NA TRBJ2-1 NA TRBV5-1 TGCGCCAGCAGCGGCGGGACAGTTTTGTACAATGAGCAGTTCTTC CASSGGTVLYNEQFF
NA TRBJ2-5 NA TRBV30 TGTGCCTGGAGTCGGGTCAAAGAGACCCAGTACTTC CAWSRVKETQYF
NA TRBJ1-6 NA TRBV18 TGTGCCAGCTCACAAGGGGTCGGGAATTCACCCCTCCACTTT CASSQGVGNSPLHF
NA TRBJ1-3 NA TRBV9 TGTGCCAGCAGCGTAGGAGGGGCAGGGCCCTCTGGAAACACCATATATTTT CASSVGGAGPSGNTIYF
TRBD1 TRBJ1-5 NA TRBV27 TGTGCCAGCAGTATCGACAGGGTTAGCAATCAGCCCCAGCATTTT CASSIDRVSNQPQHF
NA TRBJ1-1 few TRBV5-1 TGCGCCAGCAGCTTGAGTGGGGGATACACTGAAGCTTTCTTT CASSLSGGYTEAFF
TRBD1 TRBJ1-2 NA TRBV5-4 TGTGCCAGCAGCTTCCCCGGGACAGGATATGGCTACACCTTC CASSFPGTGYGYTF
NA TRBJ2-5 NA TRBV15 TGTGCCACCAGCAGAGAAACCCCGTACCAAGAGACCCAGTACTTC CATSRETPYQETQYF
NA TRBJ1-1 NA TRBV7-9 TGTGCCAGCAGCTTCGGGGAATCGGTCAGGACTGAAGCTTTCTTT CASSFGESVRTEAFF
TRBD2 TRBJ2-3 NA TRBV28 TGTGCCAGCAGTTTACCCGGCGGGAGGGCCAAAGATACGCAGTATTTT CASSLPGGRAKDTQYF
TRBD1 TRBJ2-7 NA TRBV30 TGTGCCTGGGGTAGGACAGGGTCAAAGCAGTACTTC CAWGRTGSKQYF
NA TRBJ1-4 NA TRBV7-8 TGTGCCAGCAGCGACAGATGGGGGGGTAATGAAAAACTGTTTTTT CASSDRWGGNEKLFF
NA TRBJ1-2 few TRBV2 TGTGCCAGCAGTGAACAGGGGTCCTATGGCTACACCTTC CASSEQGSYGYTF
NA TRBJ1-1 NA TRBV7-3 TGTGCCAGCAGCCGTGAGCTCGCGGGTGAAGCTTTCTTT CASSRELAGEAFF
NA TRBJ2-1 NA TRBV9 TGTGCCAGCAGCGTAGTAGAGAATGAGCAGTTCTTC CASSVVENEQFF
TRBD1 TRBJ2-2 NA TRBV29-1 TGCAGCGTTGAAGACTGGACAGGGGCGAACACCGGGGAGCTGTTTTTT CSVEDWTGANTGELFF
TRBD1 TRBJ1-2 NA TRBV7-9 TGTGCCAGCAGCTCGACAGGGTTAGGGCTAGCTAACTATGGCTACACCTTC CASSSTGLGLANYGYTF
NA TRBJ1-3 NA TRBV6-5 TGTGCCAGCAGCCTTACGGCGGACACAGGAAACACCATATATTTT CASSLTADTGNTIYF
TRBD1 TRBJ2-7 NA TRBV5-1 TGCGCCAGCAGCTTGGAGGGCAGGGGGCACGACGAGCAGTACTTC CASSLEGRGHDEQYF
NA TRBJ2-1 NA TRBV18 TGTGCCAGCTCCCCTAAGGTAACTAGCCCTAGCTCCTACAATGAGCAGTTCTTC CASSPKVTSPSSYNEQFF
NA TRBJ1-2 NA TRBV5-1 TGCGCCAGCAGCTCGGACACAGGGATAAGAAATGGCTACACCTTC CASSSDTGIRNGYTF
NA TRBJ2-2 NA TRBV30 TGTGCCTGGAATCCTATGGGGGGTACGGGCGGCACCGGGGAGCTGTTTTTT CAWNPMGGTGGTGELFF
NA TRBJ1-1 NA TRBV2 TGTGCCAGCAGTGAAACTCCGGGTGAGGCCGGGGCTATGAACACTGAAGCTTTCTTT CASSETPGEAGAMNTEAFF
NA TRBJ2-7 few TRBV3-1/TRBV3-2 TGTGCCAGCAGCCCCGCAGGACTCGAGCAGTACTTC CASSPAGLEQYF
NA TRBJ1-3 NA TRBV4-2 TGTGCCAGCAGCCAAGGGCAGGGTTTTGGAAACACCATATATTTT CASSQGQGFGNTIYF
NA TRBJ1-2 NA TRBV20-1 TGCAGTGGAGGAAAAGGCTATGGCTACACCTTC CSGGKGYGYTF
TRBD2 TRBJ2-3 NA TRBV30 TGTGCCTGGAGTGTACCGACTAGCGGGAGGACAGATACGCAGTATTTT CAWSVPTSGRTDTQYF